Presented here are 8 T cell receptor beta chains from one specimen sequenced in a study of T cell responses to AZD1222 COVID-19 vaccine. Produced via immunoSEQ multiplex PCR; TCRdb's table is partial and in-frame only. Counted here are roughly 120,000 clones, more than 80% occurring once; the ten biggest clones make up 3.5% to 5%. The specimen was peripheral blood, collected 28 days after the second AZD1222 dose. The receptors were sampled from an adult who received the AZD1222 COVID-19 vaccine.

The chain joins TRBV18 to TRBJ1-1; no clear D. The CDR3 runs 16 residues. In germline, CDR1 is KGHSH, CDR2 LQKENI. V lost 2 bases and J lost 1, with 14 bases in between. The CDR3 protein is CASSPSQFRQNTEAFF. The CDR3 region has the DNA TGTGCCAGCTCACCAAGTCAATTCCGACAGAACACTGAAGCTTTCTTT.

The rearrangement links TRBV7-9 to TRBJ1-3; D is unresolved. CDR1 SEHNR and CDR2 FQNEAQ come from the germline V gene (reference sequence). The CDR3 consists of 15 residues. V lost 9 bases and J lost 1, with 16 bases in between. The CDR3 nucleotides are TGTGCCAGTCGGCAGGTTGGGGTTTCTGGAAACACCATATATTTT. Its translation: CASRQVGVSGNTIYF.

The chain couples TRBV29-1 to TRBJ1-2; 9 nucleotides align to TRBD1. V trimming: 0 bases; J trimming: 3 bases; junction bases outside the gene matches: 11. The CDR3 contains 17 residues. Germline V gene sequence: CDR1 SQVTM, CDR2 ANQGSEA. The CDR3 nucleotides are TGCAGCGTTGAAGATTTGTTTCAGGACAGGGGAGACTATGGCTACACCTTC. This sequence encodes CSVEDLFQDRGDYGYTF.

V gene TRBV6-5 combines with J gene TRBJ2-1; the match to TRBD1 covers 8 bases. CDR1 and CDR2 from the germline V gene are MNHEY and SVGAGI. V trimming: 6 bases; J trimming: 8 bases; junction bases outside the gene matches: 3. CDR3 size: 12 residues. Here the CDR3 DNA reads TGTGCCAGCAGCCAACAGGGGGATGAGCAGTTCTTC. Protein: CASSQQGDEQFF.

The table lists this clone with a few counts. CDR3 sequence reads: CASSSGQGSFYEQYF. The CDR3 DNA reads as TGTGCCAGCAGCTCGGGACAGGGGTCTTTTTACGAGCAGTACTTC. This chain joins TRBV5-4 and TRBJ2-7; 10 bases match TRBD1. The germline V gene has CDR1 SGHNT and CDR2 YYREEE (reference sequence). Trimming removed 3 bases from V and 4 bases from J; junction bases left unmatched: 7. The CDR3 contains 15 residues.

V and J are TRBV12-5 and TRBJ1-2; D gene uncertain. The germline V gene has CDR1 LGHNT and CDR2 FRNRAP. Trimming pared 6 bases from V and 3 bases from J, leaving 8 bases between. This CDR3 is built from 12 residues. The CDR3 reads CASGYDDYGYTF. CDR3 nucleotide sequence: TGTGCTAGTGGCTATGACGACTATGGCTACACCTTC.

This chain links TRBV28 with TRBJ1-2; D call uncertain. Germline V gene lookup returns CDR1 MDHEN and CDR2 SYDVKM. The V end lost 8 bases, the J end lost 7 bases, and 20 bases lay between the germline ends. The CDR3 has 14 residues. The CDR3: CASAIPAGTFGYTF. CDR3 DNA sequence: TGTGCCAGCGCCATCCCAGCCGGAACCTTTGGCTACACCTTC.

The chain uses TRBV27 and TRBJ1-5; no clear D gene. V gave up 8 bases and J gave up 3 bases, with 14 bases separating them. CDR1 and CDR2 (germline): MNHEY, SMNVEV (reference sequence). This CDR3 is built from 14 residues. CDR3: CASRRGRTNQPQHF. The CDR3 DNA reads as TGTGCCAGCCGGAGAGGACGGACCAATCAGCCCCAGCATTTT.